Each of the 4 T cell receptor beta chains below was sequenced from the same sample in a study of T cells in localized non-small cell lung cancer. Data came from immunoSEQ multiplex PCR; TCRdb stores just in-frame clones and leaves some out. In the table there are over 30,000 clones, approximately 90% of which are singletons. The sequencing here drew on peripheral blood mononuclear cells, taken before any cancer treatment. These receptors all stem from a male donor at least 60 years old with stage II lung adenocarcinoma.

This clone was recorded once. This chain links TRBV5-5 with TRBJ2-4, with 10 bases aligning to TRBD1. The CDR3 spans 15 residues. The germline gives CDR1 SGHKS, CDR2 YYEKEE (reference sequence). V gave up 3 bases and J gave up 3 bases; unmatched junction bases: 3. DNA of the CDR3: TGTGCCAGCAGCTGGGGACAGGGGAGCAAAAACATTCAGTACTTC. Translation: CASSWGQGSKNIQYF.

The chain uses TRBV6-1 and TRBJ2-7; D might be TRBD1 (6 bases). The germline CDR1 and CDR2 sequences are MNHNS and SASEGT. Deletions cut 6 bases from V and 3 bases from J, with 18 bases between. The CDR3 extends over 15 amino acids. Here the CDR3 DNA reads TGTGCCAGCAGACGAACTCAGGGGACCCTCTACGAGCAGTACTTC. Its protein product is CASRRTQGTLYEQYF.

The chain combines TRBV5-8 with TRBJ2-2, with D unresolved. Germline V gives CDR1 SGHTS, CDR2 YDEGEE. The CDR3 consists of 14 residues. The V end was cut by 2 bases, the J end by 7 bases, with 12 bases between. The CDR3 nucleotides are TGTGCCAGCAGCTTTGGGCGCATTGACGGGGAGCTGTTTTTT. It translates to CASSFGRIDGELFF.

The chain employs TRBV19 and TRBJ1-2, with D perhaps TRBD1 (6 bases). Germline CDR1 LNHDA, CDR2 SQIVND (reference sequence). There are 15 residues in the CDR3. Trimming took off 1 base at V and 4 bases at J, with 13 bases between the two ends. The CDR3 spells CASSIAGGLLYGYTF. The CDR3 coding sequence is TGTGCCAGTAGTATAGCCGGGGGGCTGCTCTATGGCTACACCTTC.